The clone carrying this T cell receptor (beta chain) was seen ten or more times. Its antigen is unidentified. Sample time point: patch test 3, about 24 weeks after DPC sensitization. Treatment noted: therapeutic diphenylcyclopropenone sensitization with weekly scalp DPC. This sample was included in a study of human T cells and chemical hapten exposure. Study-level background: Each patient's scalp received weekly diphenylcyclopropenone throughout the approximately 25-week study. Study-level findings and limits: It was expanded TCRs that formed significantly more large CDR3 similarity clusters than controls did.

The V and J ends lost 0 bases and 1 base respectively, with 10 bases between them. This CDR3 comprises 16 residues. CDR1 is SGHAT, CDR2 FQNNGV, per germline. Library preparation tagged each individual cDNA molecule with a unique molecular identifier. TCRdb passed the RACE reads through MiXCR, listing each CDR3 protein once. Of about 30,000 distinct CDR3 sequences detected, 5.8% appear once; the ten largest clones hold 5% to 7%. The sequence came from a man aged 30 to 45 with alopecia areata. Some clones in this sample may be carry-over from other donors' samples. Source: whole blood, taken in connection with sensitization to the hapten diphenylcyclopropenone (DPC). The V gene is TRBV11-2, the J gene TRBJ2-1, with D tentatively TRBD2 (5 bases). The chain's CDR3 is CASSLEGSESYNEQFF. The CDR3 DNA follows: TGTGCCAGCAGCTTAGAGGGTAGCGAGTCCTACAATGAGCAGTTCTTC. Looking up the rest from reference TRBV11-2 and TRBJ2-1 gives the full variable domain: EAGVAQSPRYKIIEKRQSVAFWCNPISGHATLYWYQQILGQGPKLLIQFQNNGVVDDSQLPKDRFSAERLKGVDSTLKIQPAKLEDSAVYLCASSLEGSESYNEQFFGPGTRLTVL.